These T cell receptor beta chains were read from a single sample in a study of beta chain features in type 1 diabetes. Sequencing was performed with immunoSEQ multiplex PCR; in TCRdb, only in-frame clones are kept and a portion is missing. The sample has 200,000 to 300,000 clones; about 70% are singletons. The specimen sequenced was naive CD4+ T cells from blood. The source is a man aged 30 to 39 in good health. The CDR3 runs from the conserved cysteine through the conserved F or W. The D gene is left open where the match is weak. Part of the rows lack a size; the others show once, few, many or a class for expanded clones.

j_call clone_size v_call d_call cdr3_nt cdr3_aa
TRBJ1-5 - TRBV30 - TGTGCCTGGAGTGTAACAGAGGATCAGCCCCAGCATTTT CAWSVTEDQPQHF
TRBJ2-5 few TRBV16 TRBD2 TGTGCCAGCAGCCTCCCCCCGGGACTAAAAGAGACCCAGTACTTC CASSLPPGLKETQYF
TRBJ2-1 - TRBV6-5 - TGTGCCAGCAGCCCTCCCTCGGGGAGAAAGTTCTTC CASSPPSGRKFF
TRBJ2-3 - TRBV5-6 TRBD2 TGTGCCAGCAGCTTGAATGCTATTGGGGACTACGGCACAGATACGCAGTATTTT CASSLNAIGDYGTDTQYF
TRBJ2-4 - TRBV29-1 TRBD2 TGCAGCGTTGAAGAAATACGCGGGACTAGCGGGAGGGTCGTCAACATTCAGTACTTC CSVEEIRGTSGRVVNIQYF
TRBJ1-5 - TRBV19 - TGTGCCAGTGCGACTGGGACCTACAATCAGCCCCAGCATTTT CASATGTYNQPQHF
TRBJ1-1 - TRBV30 - TGTGCCGGAACGACAGGCACTGAAGCTTTCTTT CAGTTGTEAFF
TRBJ1-3 - TRBV30 - TGTGCCTGGAGGGCCCTAGCTGGAAACACCATATATTTT CAWRALAGNTIYF
TRBJ2-4 - TRBV29-1 - TGCAGCGTTGAGGCTCTAGCCAAAAACATTCAGTACTTC CSVEALAKNIQYF
TRBJ2-7 - TRBV5-1 - TGCGCCAGCAGCTCGAACCTCGCCGGCTGGAGCTCCTACGAGCAGTACTTC CASSSNLAGWSSYEQYF
TRBJ2-1 once TRBV14 - TGTGCCAGCAGCCAAGCGAGGCATTACAATGAGCAGTTCTTC CASSQARHYNEQFF
TRBJ1-5 - TRBV30 - TGTGCCTGGAGTGCCATCCCTGGCAGTCAGCCCCAGCATTTT CAWSAIPGSQPQHF
TRBJ2-1 - TRBV7-2 TRBD2 TGTGCCAGCAGCTTACTGTTCAAGCCTAGCGGGATCAATGAGCAGTTCTTC CASSLLFKPSGINEQFF
TRBJ1-1 - TRBV9 - TGTGCCAGCAGCGTTTCCGCCGGGATGTGGACTGAAGCTTTCTTT CASSVSAGMWTEAFF
TRBJ2-7 - TRBV28 - TGTGCCAGCAGCCGCGACAGTTTAGGCGAGCAGTACTTC CASSRDSLGEQYF
TRBJ2-4 - TRBV5-1 - TGCGCCAGCAGCTTGGCCGGGGACATTCAGTACTTC CASSLAGDIQYF
TRBJ2-2 - TRBV7-9 - TGTGCCAGCAGCTTAGATCTAGTTTCCGGGGAGCTGTTTTTT CASSLDLVSGELFF
TRBJ1-1 - TRBV30 - TGTGCCTGGAGTGTACTAGGGGGAAAGGTTTTCTTT CAWSVLGGKVFF
TRBJ2-5 few TRBV29-1 - TGCAGCGTTGAATCCAGGGGAGGAGAGACCCAGTACTTC CSVESRGGETQYF
TRBJ1-6 - TRBV7-9 TRBD1 TGTGCCAGCAGTCAACAGGGGGGTAATTCACCCCTCCACTTT CASSQQGGNSPLHF
TRBJ2-5 - TRBV28 - TGTGCCTGCAACGGGGAGACCCAGTACTTC CACNGETQYF
TRBJ2-1 - TRBV7-2 - TGTGCCAGCAGCTTAGCGCCCAGGGTAAATGAGCAGTTCTTC CASSLAPRVNEQFF
TRBJ2-7 once TRBV30 - TGTGCCTGGAGTGTTATCGGTGTCTCCTACGAGCAGTACTTC CAWSVIGVSYEQYF
TRBJ2-1 - TRBV29-1 - TGCAGCGTAGCCCGGGACGGGGGTTCCTACAATGAGCAGTTCTTC CSVARDGGSYNEQFF
TRBJ1-1 once TRBV29-1 - TGCAGCGTTGTTGGGCGAATGAACACTGAAGCTTTCTTT CSVVGRMNTEAFF
TRBJ1-4 few TRBV10-3 - TGTGCCATCAGTGAGGGCAATGCGAATGAAAAACTGTTTTTT CAISEGNANEKLFF
TRBJ2-1 - TRBV25-1 - TGTGCCAGCAGTGAATTTACGGGCCCAGGTGAGCAGTTCTTC CASSEFTGPGEQFF
TRBJ1-1 - TRBV5-1 TRBD1 TGCGCCAGCAGCCCGGGACAGGGGGCGAAAGCTTTCTTT CASSPGQGAKAFF
TRBJ1-1 - TRBV30 - TGTGCCTGGAGTGCCCAGGATGTTAAAGCTTTCTTT CAWSAQDVKAFF
TRBJ2-1 few TRBV29-1 TRBD1 TGCAGCGCCGGCGACAGGGCTTGGAGGAATGAGCAGTTCTTC CSAGDRAWRNEQFF
TRBJ2-1 - TRBV7-2 - TGTGCCAGCAGCTTCCGGGAGACGCACAATGAGCAGTTCTTC CASSFRETHNEQFF
TRBJ2-3 - TRBV30 TRBD1 TGTGCCTGGAGTGTACAGGGGACAGATACGCAGTATTTT CAWSVQGTDTQYF
TRBJ2-1 - TRBV14 TRBD2 TGTGCCAGCAGCCGGACTAGCGGGTTAGTAGGTGTGCAGTTCTTC CASSRTSGLVGVQFF
TRBJ2-3 - TRBV7-2 - TGTGCCAGCAGCTTAGCGCGTGGGGATACGCAGTATTTT CASSLARGDTQYF
TRBJ2-5 - TRBV6-1 - TGTGCCAGCGCCCCCCGAGGCGGCGAAGAGACCCAGTACTTC CASAPRGGEETQYF
TRBJ1-4 - TRBV13 - TGTGCCAGCAGCTTTTCTCAGGCAACTAATGAAAAACTGTTTTTT CASSFSQATNEKLFF
TRBJ2-3 - TRBV5-1 - TGCGCCAGCAAGACGGGGCAAAGCACAGATACGCAGTATTTT CASKTGQSTDTQYF
TRBJ2-3 - TRBV9 - TGTGCCAGCAGCGTAGGGTCATCCTCGGGTACAGATACGCAGTATTTT CASSVGSSSGTDTQYF
TRBJ2-1 - TRBV5-6 - TGTGCCAGCAGCTTGCCCGGGTACAATGAGCAGTTCTTC CASSLPGYNEQFF
TRBJ2-5 - TRBV11-1 - TGTGCCAGCAGCGCAGGCGTCCAGGCCCCAAGGACCCAGTACTTC CASSAGVQAPRTQYF
TRBJ2-4 once TRBV30 - TGTGCCTGGATGGAAGGATACATTCAGTACTTC CAWMEGYIQYF
TRBJ2-3 - TRBV20-1 - TGCACCCCGTCGGGGTCAGATACGCAGTATTTT CTPSGSDTQYF
TRBJ2-1 few TRBV29-1 - TGCAGCGTTCGAGGACAGCTCTACAATGAGCAGTTCTTC CSVRGQLYNEQFF
TRBJ2-4 few TRBV25-1 - TGTGCCAGCAGTGAAGGCCGGTGGGCCAAAAACATTCAGTACTTC CASSEGRWAKNIQYF
TRBJ2-1 - TRBV7-8 TRBD1 TGTGCCAGCAGCTTAGCCAGGGGGCATGAGCAGTTCTTC CASSLARGHEQFF
TRBJ2-3 - TRBV7-6 - TGTGCCAGCAGCCCGAGGGGTTTCACAGATACGCAGTATTTT CASSPRGFTDTQYF
TRBJ2-7 - TRBV18 TRBD2 TGTGCCAGCTCCCCGGGACTAGCGGGAGTACACGAGCAGTACTTC CASSPGLAGVHEQYF
TRBJ2-5 - TRBV5-6 TRBD1 TGTGCCAGCAGCTCTACAGGGGGCATACAAGAGACCCAGTACTTC CASSSTGGIQETQYF
TRBJ2-7 few TRBV30 - TGTGCCTGGGGGTGGACAGAGGAGCAGTACTTC CAWGWTEEQYF
TRBJ2-3 few TRBV30 - TGTGCCTGGAGTGCTCACGGGGCGAGTACGCAGTATTTT CAWSAHGASTQYF
TRBJ2-7 - TRBV29-1 TRBD1 TGCAGCGCCGGGACAGGGCAGCAGTACTTC CSAGTGQQYF
TRBJ2-7 - TRBV14 - TGTGCCAGCAGCCCCAGTGGGTACGAGCAGTACTTC CASSPSGYEQYF
TRBJ1-2 - TRBV11-2 - TGTGCCAGCAGCTTAGATCATCGACAGCAAGGCTACACCTTC CASSLDHRQQGYTF